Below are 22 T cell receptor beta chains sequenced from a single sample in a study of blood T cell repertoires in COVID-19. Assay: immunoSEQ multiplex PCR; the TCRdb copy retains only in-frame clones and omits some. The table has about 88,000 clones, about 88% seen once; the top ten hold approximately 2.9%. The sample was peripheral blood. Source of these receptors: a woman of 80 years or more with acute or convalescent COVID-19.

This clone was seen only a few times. The DNA of the CDR3 is TGTGCCAGCAACCTAGGGGGACGAGCCTCTGGGGCCAACGTCCTGACTTTC. Its protein product is CASNLGGRASGANVLTF. V gene TRBV5-4 combines with J gene TRBJ2-6; D may be TRBD1 (6 bases). V was shortened by 6 bases and J by 0 bases, with 16 bases between the two germline ends. CDR3 length equals 17 residues. The germline V gene encodes CDR1 SGHNT and CDR2 YYREEE (reference sequence).

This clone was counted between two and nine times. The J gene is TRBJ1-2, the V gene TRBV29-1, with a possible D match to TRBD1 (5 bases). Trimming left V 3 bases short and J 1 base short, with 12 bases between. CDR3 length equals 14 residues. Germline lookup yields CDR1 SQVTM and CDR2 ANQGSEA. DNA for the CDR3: TGCAGCGTTGAGAGGGGACTGTTTAACTATGGCTACACCTTC. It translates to CSVERGLFNYGYTF.

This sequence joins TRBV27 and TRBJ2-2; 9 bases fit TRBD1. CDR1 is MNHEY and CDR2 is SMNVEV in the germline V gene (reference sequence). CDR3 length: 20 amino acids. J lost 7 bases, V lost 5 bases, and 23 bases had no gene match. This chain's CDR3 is CASSPGGTGMFRERGGELFF. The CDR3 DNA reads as TGTGCCAGCAGTCCAGGGGGGACAGGGATGTTCCGGGAACGGGGCGGGGAGCTGTTTTTT.

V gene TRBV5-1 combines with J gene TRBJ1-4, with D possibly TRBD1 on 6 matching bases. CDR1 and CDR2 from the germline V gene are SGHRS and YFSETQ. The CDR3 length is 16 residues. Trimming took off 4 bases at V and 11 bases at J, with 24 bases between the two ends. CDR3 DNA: TGCGCCAGCAGCCCTGGCCACGACAGGTCACTCGACAAACTGTTTTTT. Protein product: CASSPGHDRSLDKLFF.

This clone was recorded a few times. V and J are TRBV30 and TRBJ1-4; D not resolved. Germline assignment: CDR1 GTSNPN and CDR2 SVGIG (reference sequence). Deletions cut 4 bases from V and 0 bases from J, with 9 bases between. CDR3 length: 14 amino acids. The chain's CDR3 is CAWTEIPTNEKLFF. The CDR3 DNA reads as TGTGCCTGGACCGAGATACCAACTAATGAAAAACTGTTTTTT.

CDR3 sequence (DNA): TGTGCCAGCAGCTCGGACAGTACCTTATTTCAGTCACCCCTCCACTTT. Translating it yields CASSSDSTLFQSPLHF. The rearrangement joins TRBV7-2 to TRBJ1-6; D is perhaps TRBD1 (6 bases). With 4 bases removed from V and 10 bases from J, the gap between germline ends came to 20 bases. This CDR3 is built from 16 residues. The germline gives CDR1 SGHTA, CDR2 FQGNSA.

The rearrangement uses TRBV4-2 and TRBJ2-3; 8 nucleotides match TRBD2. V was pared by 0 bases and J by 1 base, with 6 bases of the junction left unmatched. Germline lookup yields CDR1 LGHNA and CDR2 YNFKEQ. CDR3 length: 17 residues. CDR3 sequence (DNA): TGTGCCAGCAGCCAAGACGCCGGGGGGGAAGGCACAGATACGCAGTATTTT. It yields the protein CASSQDAGGEGTDTQYF.

CDR3: CASSSRGLNTEAFF. The DNA of the CDR3 is TGTGCCAGCAGTTCCAGGGGGTTAAACACTGAAGCTTTCTTT. The chain uses TRBV28 and TRBJ1-1, with TRBD1 identical over 7 bases. CDR1 and CDR2 from the germline V gene are MDHEN and SYDVKM. The CDR3 runs to 14 residues. Trimming took 4 bases from V and 2 from J; bases not matched to a gene: 4.

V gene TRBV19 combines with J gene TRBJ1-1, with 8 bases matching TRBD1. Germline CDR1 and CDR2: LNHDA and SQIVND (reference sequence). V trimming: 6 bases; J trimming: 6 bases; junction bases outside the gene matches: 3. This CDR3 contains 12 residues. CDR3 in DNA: TGTGCCAGTAGCTCAGGGGGCCCTGAAGCTTTCTTT. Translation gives CASSSGGPEAFF.

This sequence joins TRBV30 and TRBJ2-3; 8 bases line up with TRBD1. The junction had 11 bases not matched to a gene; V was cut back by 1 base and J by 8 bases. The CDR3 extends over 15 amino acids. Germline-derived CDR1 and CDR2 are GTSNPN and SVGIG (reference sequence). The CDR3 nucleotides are TGTGCCTGGAGTGCCCTTACAGGGGGTGTCGGTACGCAGTATTTT. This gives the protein CAWSALTGGVGTQYF.

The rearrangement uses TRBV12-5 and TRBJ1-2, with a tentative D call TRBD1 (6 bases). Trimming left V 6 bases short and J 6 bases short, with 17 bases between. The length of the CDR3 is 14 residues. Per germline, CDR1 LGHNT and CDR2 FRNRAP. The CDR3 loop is CASGPPRGSDGYTF. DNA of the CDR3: TGTGCTAGTGGCCCACCCAGGGGATCGGATGGCTACACCTTC.

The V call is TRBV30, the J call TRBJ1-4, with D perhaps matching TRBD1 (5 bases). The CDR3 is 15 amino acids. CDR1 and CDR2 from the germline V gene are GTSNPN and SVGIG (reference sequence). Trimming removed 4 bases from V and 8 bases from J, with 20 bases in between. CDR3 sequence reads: CAWTHLLGGREKLFF. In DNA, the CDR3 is TGTGCCTGGACCCACCTCTTGGGGGGACGGGAAAAACTGTTTTTT.

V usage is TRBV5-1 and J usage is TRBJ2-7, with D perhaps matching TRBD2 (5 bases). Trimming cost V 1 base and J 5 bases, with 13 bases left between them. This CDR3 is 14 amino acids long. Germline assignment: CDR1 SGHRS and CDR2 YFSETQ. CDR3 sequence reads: CASSLLPNGDEQYF. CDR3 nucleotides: TGCGCCAGCAGCTTGCTTCCTAACGGGGACGAGCAGTACTTC.

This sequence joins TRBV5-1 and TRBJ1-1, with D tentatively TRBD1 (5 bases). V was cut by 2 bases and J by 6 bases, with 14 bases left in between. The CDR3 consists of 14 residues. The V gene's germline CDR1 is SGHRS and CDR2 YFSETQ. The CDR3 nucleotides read TGCGCCAGCAGCTTTAGGGGCAGGGATCCTGAAGCTTTCTTT. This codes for CASSFRGRDPEAFF.

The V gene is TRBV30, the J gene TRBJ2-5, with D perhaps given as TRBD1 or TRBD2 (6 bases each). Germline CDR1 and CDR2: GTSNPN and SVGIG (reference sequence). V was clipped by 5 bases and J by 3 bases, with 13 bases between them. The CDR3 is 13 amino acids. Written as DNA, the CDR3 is TGTGCCTGGGGGGGGCAGGGCGAAGAGACCCAGTACTTC. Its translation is CAWGGQGEETQYF.

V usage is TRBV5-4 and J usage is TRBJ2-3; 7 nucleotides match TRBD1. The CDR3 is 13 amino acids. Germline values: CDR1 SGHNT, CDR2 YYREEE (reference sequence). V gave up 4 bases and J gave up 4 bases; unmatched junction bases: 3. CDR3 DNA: TGTGCCAGCAGCACCCAGGGGGCAGATACGCAGTATTTT. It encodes CASSTQGADTQYF.

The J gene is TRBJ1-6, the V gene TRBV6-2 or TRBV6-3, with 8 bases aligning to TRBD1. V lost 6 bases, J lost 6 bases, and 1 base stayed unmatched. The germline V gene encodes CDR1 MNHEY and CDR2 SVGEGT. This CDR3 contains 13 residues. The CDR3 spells CASSTGGNSPLHF. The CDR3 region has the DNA TGTGCCAGCAGCACAGGGGGTAATTCACCCCTCCACTTT.

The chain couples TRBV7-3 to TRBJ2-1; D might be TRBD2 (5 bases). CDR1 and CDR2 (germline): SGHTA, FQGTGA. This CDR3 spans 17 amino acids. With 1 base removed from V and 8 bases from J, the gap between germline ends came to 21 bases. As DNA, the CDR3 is TGTGCCAGCAGCTTAAACCCCCGGACTCCGAAAAGGGATGAGCAGTTCTTC. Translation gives CASSLNPRTPKRDEQFF.

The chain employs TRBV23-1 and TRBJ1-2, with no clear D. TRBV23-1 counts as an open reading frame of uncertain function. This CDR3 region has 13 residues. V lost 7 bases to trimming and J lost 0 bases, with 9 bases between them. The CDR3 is CASKGVTNYGYTF. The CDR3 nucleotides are TGCGCCAGCAAGGGAGTAACTAACTATGGCTACACCTTC.

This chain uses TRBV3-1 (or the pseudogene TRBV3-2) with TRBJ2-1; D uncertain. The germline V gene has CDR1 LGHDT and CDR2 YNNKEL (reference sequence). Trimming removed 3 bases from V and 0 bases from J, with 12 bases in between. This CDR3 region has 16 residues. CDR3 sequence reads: CASSQTQVSSYNEQFF. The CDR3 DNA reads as TGTGCCAGCAGCCAGACGCAGGTGAGCTCCTACAATGAGCAGTTCTTC.

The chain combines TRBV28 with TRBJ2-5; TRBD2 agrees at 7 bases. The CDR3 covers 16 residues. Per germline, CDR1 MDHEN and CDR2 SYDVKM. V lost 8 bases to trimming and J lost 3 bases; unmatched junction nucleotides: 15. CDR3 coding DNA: TGTGCCAGCCGCTCGGCTCGGCTAGCGGAGAAAGAGACCCAGTACTTC. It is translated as CASRSARLAEKETQYF.

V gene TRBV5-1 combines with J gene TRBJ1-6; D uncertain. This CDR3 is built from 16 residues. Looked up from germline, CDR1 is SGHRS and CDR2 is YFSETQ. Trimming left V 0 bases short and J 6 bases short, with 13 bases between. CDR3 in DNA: TGCGCCAGCAGCTTGGACCGGGCCGGGGTTAATTCACCCCTCCACTTT. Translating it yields CASSLDRAGVNSPLHF. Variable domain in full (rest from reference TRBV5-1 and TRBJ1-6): KAGVTQTPRYLIKTRGQQVTLSCSPISGHRSVSWYQQTPGQGLQFLFEYFSETQRNKGNFPGRFSGRQFSNSRSEMNVSTLELGDSALYLCASSLDRAGVNSPLHFGNGTRLTVT.